These 32 T cell receptor beta chains share one sample of origin, sequenced in a study of cytomegalovirus exposure and HLA in healthy donors. Generated by immunoSEQ multiplex PCR, the TCRdb table keeps only in-frame clones and is missing some. Of 200,000 or so clones detected, approximately 88% appear once; the ten largest clones hold roughly 6.5%. The material sequenced was PBMCs. These receptors were collected from a man aged 18 to 30 in good health and CMV-seropositive.

Written as DNA, the CDR3 is TGTGCCAGCAGCTTAACGGGGGGGTCCGGAAACACCATATATTTT. This translates into CASSLTGGSGNTIYF. The chain is built from TRBV7-3 and TRBJ1-3, with D possibly being TRBD1 (5 bases). The CDR3 runs to 15 residues. V lost 0 bases and J lost 4, with 10 bases in between. CDR1 SGHTA and CDR2 FQGTGA come from the germline V gene.

In its sample, this clone was seen once. The CDR3 sequence is CASSLGGTGGKEQYF. The DNA of the CDR3 is TGTGCCAGCAGTTTAGGTGGGACAGGGGGTAAGGAGCAGTACTTC. The chain has TRBV28 and TRBJ2-7; 11 positions agree with TRBD1. The germline V gene has CDR1 MDHEN and CDR2 SYDVKM. The V and J ends lost 2 bases and 7 bases, in that order; junction bases with no gene match: 7. The CDR3 runs 15 residues.

This clone was recorded once. This chain joins TRBV28 and TRBJ2-1, with TRBD2 matching over 8 bases. This CDR3 is built from 16 residues. Germline V gives CDR1 MDHEN, CDR2 SYDVKM. After removal of 5 bases from V and 7 bases from J, the junction contained 13 bases not matched to a gene. The CDR3 sequence is CASSPIWREVFNEQFF. The CDR3 DNA reads TGTGCCAGCAGTCCAATTTGGCGGGAGGTTTTTAATGAGCAGTTCTTC.

The V call is TRBV19, the J call TRBJ1-2, with D possibly being TRBD1 (5 bases). Germline assignment: CDR1 LNHDA and CDR2 SQIVND (reference sequence). V shed 3 bases and J shed 0 bases, with 17 bases lying between them. The CDR3 totals 17 residues. For the CDR3, the DNA is TGTGCCAGTAGTATGGCCCAGGGCGGCTTCGCTAACTATGGCTACACCTTC. Translating it yields CASSMAQGGFANYGYTF. Combining the CDR3 with reference TRBV19 and TRBJ1-2 gives the whole variable domain DGGITQSPKYLFRKEGQNVTLSCEQNLNHDAMYWYRQDPGQGLRLIYYSQIVNDFQKGDIAEGYSVSREKKESFPLTVTSAQKNPTAFYLCASSMAQGGFANYGYTFGSGTRLTVV.

V usage is TRBV2 and J usage is TRBJ2-7; D remains unclear. The CDR3 is 13 amino acids. The germline V gene encodes CDR1 SNHLY and CDR2 FYNNEI. The V gene lost 4 bases and the J gene lost 6 bases, with 13 bases spanning the gap. CDR3: CASSGTVTGEQYF. The CDR3 DNA reads TGTGCCAGCAGTGGAACAGTTACCGGCGAGCAGTACTTC.

This chain links TRBV19 with TRBJ2-7, with 10 bases that match TRBD1. CDR3 length: 14 residues. The germline V gene encodes CDR1 LNHDA and CDR2 SQIVND (reference sequence). Trimming cost V 5 bases and J 4 bases; bases outside gene matches: 5. The CDR3 DNA sequence: TGTGCCAGTAGTGGCCGGGACAGGGGTTACGAGCAGTACTTC. Protein product: CASSGRDRGYEQYF.

The chain carries TRBV28 and TRBJ2-2; 11 bases are a match to TRBD2. After removal of 4 bases from V and 4 bases from J, the junction contained 8 bases not matched to a gene. Germline CDR1 MDHEN, CDR2 SYDVKM. The CDR3 is 17 amino acids. CDR3 coding DNA: TGTGCCAGCAGTTATTCTAGCGGGAGGAAACTCACCGGGGAGCTGTTTTTT. Amino acids: CASSYSSGRKLTGELFF.

This clone was observed once. This rearrangement joins TRBV10-3 to TRBJ2-7; TRBD2 aligns across 8 bases. The CDR3 is 16 residues long. Germline CDR1 and CDR2: ENHRY and SYGVKD. J lost 4 bases, V lost 0 bases, and 8 bases had no gene match. This CDR3 reads CAISESISGKGYEQYF. The DNA of the CDR3 is TGTGCCATCAGTGAGTCTATTAGCGGGAAAGGTTACGAGCAGTACTTC.

The J gene is TRBJ2-3, the V gene TRBV27; TRBD2 matches at 10 bases. The V and J ends lost 3 bases and 4 bases, in that order; junction bases with no gene match: 7. CDR3 length: 16 residues. CDR1 is MNHEY and CDR2 is SMNVEV in the germline V gene (reference sequence). The CDR3 protein is CASSFQPSGSPDTQYF. DNA of the CDR3: TGTGCCAGCAGTTTTCAGCCTAGCGGGAGCCCAGATACGCAGTATTTT.

The chain recombines TRBV10-1 with TRBJ2-3; 10 bases line up with TRBD2. Germline V gene sequence: CDR1 WNHNN, CDR2 SYGVQD (reference sequence). The V gene end was trimmed by 4 bases and the J gene end by 3 bases; junction bases not matched to a gene: 13. The CDR3 is 18 amino acids. The CDR3 spells CASSARKFSGRTTDTQYF. CDR3 in DNA: TGCGCCAGCAGTGCCCGTAAATTTAGCGGGAGGACTACAGATACGCAGTATTTT.

The chain uses TRBV11-2 and TRBJ2-2; D might be TRBD1 (5 bases). The V end lost 3 bases, the J end lost 4 bases, and 9 bases lay between the germline ends. This CDR3 spans 14 amino acids. Germline V gene sequence: CDR1 SGHAT, CDR2 FQNNGV. The CDR3 DNA follows: TGTGCCAGCAGCTTCGGCCAGGGCACCGGGGAGCTGTTTTTT. This translates into CASSFGQGTGELFF.

V gene TRBV28 combines with J gene TRBJ1-1; D not certain. The germline V gene encodes CDR1 MDHEN and CDR2 SYDVKM. V was trimmed by 8 bases and J by 1 base, leaving 14 bases between them. The length of the CDR3 is 14 residues. In DNA form, the CDR3 reads TGTGCCAGCGGAATAACAGCAACGAACACTGAAGCTTTCTTT. This translates into CASGITATNTEAFF.

This clone appeared many times. The chain joins TRBV7-2 to TRBJ2-7; 7 bases fit TRBD1. Germline V gene lookup returns CDR1 SGHTA and CDR2 FQGNSA. V shed 6 bases, J shed 5 bases, and the junction held 7 bases outside the gene matches. The CDR3 extends over 13 amino acids. The CDR3 is CASSSTGPHEQYF. The CDR3 DNA sequence: TGTGCCAGCAGTTCGACAGGGCCCCACGAGCAGTACTTC.

This chain uses TRBV6-5 with TRBJ2-1; 7 positions agree with TRBD2. CDR1 MNHEY and CDR2 SVGAGI come from the germline V gene. Trimming removed 5 bases from V and 6 bases from J; junction bases left unmatched: 10. The CDR3 has 15 amino acids. CDR3 coding DNA: TGTGCCAGCAGTCCCATGGGGGGGTCGGGCAATGAGCAGTTCTTC. Translated: CASSPMGGSGNEQFF.

The chain combines TRBV2 with TRBJ1-1; possible D gene TRBD1, 6 bases. V was cut by 6 bases and J by 1 base, with 9 bases left in between. The V gene's germline CDR1 is SNHLY and CDR2 FYNNEI. The CDR3 loop spans 13 amino acids. CDR3 nucleotide sequence: TGTGCCAGCAGCCCGGGACAGAACACTGAAGCTTTCTTT. Encoded protein: CASSPGQNTEAFF.

This chain links TRBV28 with TRBJ2-3; 7 nucleotides line up with TRBD1. Germline assignment: CDR1 MDHEN and CDR2 SYDVKM. With V trimmed by 4 bases and J by 2 bases, 15 bases remained unmatched. This CDR3 comprises 18 residues. The CDR3 sequence: CASSYRQGAPKTTDTQYF. Written as DNA, the CDR3 is TGTGCCAGCAGTTACCGACAGGGAGCCCCTAAGACCACAGATACGCAGTATTTT.

This chain connects TRBV6-1 to TRBJ2-3; tentative D call: TRBD2 (5 bases). Between the trimmed V and J ends, which lost 1 base and 2 bases, there was a span of 10 bases. CDR1 MNHNS and CDR2 SASEGT come from the germline V gene. CDR3 length: 15 residues. Written as DNA, the CDR3 is TGTGCCAGCAGTGAAGTGACTATGATCACAGATACGCAGTATTTT. Translation gives CASSEVTMITDTQYF.

The V call is TRBV7-3, the J call TRBJ2-1; 14 bases line up with TRBD2. This CDR3 has 14 amino acids. The ends lost 5 bases at V and 10 bases at J; junction bases unmatched: 4. Germline CDR1 is SGHTA and CDR2 is FQGTGA. CDR3 nucleotides: TGTGCCAGCAGCAGGGGACTAGCGGGAGAGGAGCAGTTCTTC. This encodes CASSRGLAGEEQFF.

In this sample, this clone turned up a few times. The chain employs TRBV6-5 and TRBJ1-1, with TRBD1 matching over 10 bases. V shed 6 bases, J shed 0 bases, and the junction held 1 base outside the gene matches. CDR1 and CDR2 (germline): MNHEY, SVGAGI. The CDR3 has 14 amino acids. This CDR3 is CASRGTGVNTEAFF. DNA of the CDR3: TGTGCCAGCAGGGGGACAGGGGTGAACACTGAAGCTTTCTTT.

J is TRBJ1-5 and V is TRBV4-2; tentative D call: TRBD1 (5 bases). Per germline, CDR1 LGHNA and CDR2 YNFKEQ. The CDR3 totals 15 residues. The V end was cut by 0 bases, the J end by 6 bases, with 12 bases between. The CDR3 DNA reads TGTGCCAGCAGCCAAGAGGAGGGGATGGGTCAGCCCCAGCATTTT. This codes for CASSQEEGMGQPQHF.

The rearrangement joins TRBV14 to TRBJ2-7; D might be TRBD2 (6 bases). CDR1 SGHDN and CDR2 FVKESK come from the germline V gene. V lost 5 bases and J lost 1, with 18 bases in between. CDR3 length equals 16 residues. The DNA for the CDR3 is TGTGCCAGCAGCGTACGGGACTCCCTATTGTCCTACGAGCAGTACTTC. The encoded protein is CASSVRDSLLSYEQYF.

The gene calls are TRBV7-9 and TRBJ2-3, with unresolved D. V was clipped by 5 bases and J by 6 bases, with 12 bases between them. The CDR3 length is 13 residues. Germline loops: CDR1 SEHNR, CDR2 FQNEAQ (reference sequence). The CDR3 DNA reads as TGTGCCAGCAGCGTAGATCTAGAGGATACGCAGTATTTT. Protein: CASSVDLEDTQYF. Based on the CDR3 plus reference TRBV7-9 and TRBJ2-3, the full variable domain is DTGVSQNPRHKITKRGQNVTFRCDPISEHNRLYWYRQTLGQGPEFLTYFQNEAQLEKSRLLSDRFSAERPKGSFSTLEIQRTEQGDSAMYLCASSVDLEDTQYFGPGTRLTVL.

The V gene is TRBV5-1, the J gene TRBJ2-5; D is undetermined. Germline V gene sequence: CDR1 SGHRS, CDR2 YFSETQ. The CDR3 has 14 residues. V was cut by 2 bases and J by 4 bases, with 12 bases left in between. CDR3 in amino acids: CASSFLSSAETQYF. CDR3 nucleotides: TGCGCCAGCAGCTTTTTGTCTAGTGCAGAGACCCAGTACTTC.

The rearrangement links TRBV15 to TRBJ2-7; D uncertain. Trimming cost V 4 bases and J 6 bases, with 28 bases left between them. Looked up from germline, CDR1 is LNHNV and CDR2 is YYDKDF (reference sequence). The CDR3 sequence is 18 residues long. The CDR3 nucleotides are TGTGCCACCAGCATCCACCCGGAGATGAGTCCCCGCTTCGGCGAGCAGTACTTC. It yields the protein CATSIHPEMSPRFGEQYF.

CDR3: CATSRTLGEGREAFF. CDR3 nucleotides: TGTGCCACCAGCAGAACTCTGGGGGAGGGACGTGAAGCTTTCTTT. V gene TRBV15 combines with J gene TRBJ1-1; D is perhaps TRBD1 (5 bases). The CDR3 has 15 residues. The V gene's germline CDR1 is LNHNV and CDR2 YYDKDF (reference sequence). V dropped 2 bases and J dropped 7 bases, with 17 bases sitting between them.

The V gene is TRBV27, the J gene TRBJ1-2; 8 positions agree with TRBD1. Per the germline V gene, CDR1 is MNHEY and CDR2 is SMNVEV (reference sequence). Trimming at V came to 4 bases and at J to 4 bases, leaving 2 bases not matched to a gene. The CDR3 covers 13 residues. This chain's CDR3 is CASSSTGGYGYTF. CDR3 in DNA: TGTGCCAGCAGTTCCACAGGGGGCTATGGCTACACCTTC.

The CDR3 bases are TGTGCCAGTAGTATACGCCCACTAGCGGGAGACTACGAGCAGTACTTC. Its translation is CASSIRPLAGDYEQYF. This chain connects TRBV19 to TRBJ2-7; 11 bases agree with TRBD2. CDR1 and CDR2 from the germline V gene are LNHDA and SQIVND (reference sequence). CDR3 length equals 16 residues. J was trimmed by 3 bases and V by 2 bases; bases with no gene match: 6.

The chain recombines TRBV5-6 with TRBJ2-1; 14 nucleotides match TRBD2. The CDR3 totals 18 residues. Germline CDR1 reads SGHDT; CDR2 reads YYEEEE. V dropped 3 bases and J dropped 7; count of bases not matched to a gene: 12. This chain's CDR3 is CASSSTGTSGRTGNEQFF. CDR3 coding DNA: TGTGCCAGCAGCTCAACCGGGACTAGCGGGAGAACGGGAAATGAGCAGTTCTTC.

This clone was seen more than once but under ten times. The chain combines TRBV6-5 with TRBJ1-1; 7 nucleotides align to TRBD1. CDR1 is MNHEY, CDR2 SVGAGI, per germline. The CDR3 is made up of 15 amino acids. J lost 6 bases, V lost 0 bases, and 7 bases had no gene match. This CDR3 is CASSYSSTGRSEAFF. CDR3 DNA sequence: TGTGCCAGCAGTTACTCGTCGACAGGGAGATCTGAAGCTTTCTTT.

The rearrangement joins TRBV6-1 to TRBJ2-7, with 7 positions matching TRBD1. CDR3 length: 12 amino acids. With 10 bases clipped from V and 5 bases from J, the junction kept 8 bases outside the gene matches. The V gene's germline CDR1 is MNHNS and CDR2 SASEGT. The CDR3 loop reads CATRQGGHEQYF. In DNA form, the CDR3 reads TGTGCCACCCGACAGGGTGGACACGAGCAGTACTTC.

This clone was recorded once. J is TRBJ1-2 and V is TRBV27; D remains ambiguous. Germline-derived CDR1 and CDR2 are MNHEY and SMNVEV (reference sequence). Trimming cost V 6 bases and J 5 bases, with 22 bases left between them. The length of the CDR3 is 16 residues. The CDR3 DNA follows: TGTGCCAGCAGCTTGGGAATTGATAACGGACTTTATGGCTACACCTTC. Its protein product is CASSLGIDNGLYGYTF.

This clone was detected a few times. The chain links TRBV2 to TRBJ2-1, with D uncertain. The CDR3 is made up of 11 amino acids. The ends were cut back, 6 bases at V and 8 bases at J, with 8 bases in the middle. Germline V gene lookup returns CDR1 SNHLY and CDR2 FYNNEI. The CDR3 protein is CASREIYEQFF. The DNA for the CDR3 is TGTGCCAGCAGGGAGATTTATGAGCAGTTCTTC.